Below are 27 T cell receptor beta chains sequenced from a single sample in a study of Tregs in tolerant kidney transplant recipients (dated by TCRdb to between 2017 and 2020). Library preparation used the immunoSEQ multiplex PCR assay. TCRdb holds this immuneACCESS table with in-frame rearrangements only. Some clones are missing; in checked studies, unresolved V genes explain under half, and the rest has no known cause. This sample's records show more than 6,000 clones. The ten most abundant clones make up 6% to 6.5% of the sample. The time point label here, explained by the study, means: 6 months after combined kidney and bone marrow transplant. Transplants used related donors with nonmyeloablative bone marrow transplantation; mixed chimerism was transient in the human trials. The specimen was CD4+ T cells from blood (PBMCs), collected 6 months after the transplant. The receptors come from a human patient who received a combined kidney and bone marrow transplant. Some T cells present after a transplant may be cells of the graft donor.

Details on this clone: Sequencing ends 3 residues short of the CDR3 end; the germline J gene provides the rest. The chain has TRBV10-3 and TRBJ1-4; 10 nucleotides match TRBD1. Trimming cost V 3 bases and J 8 bases; bases outside gene matches: 9. The V gene's germline CDR1 is ENHRY and CDR2 SYGVKD. The CDR3 runs 16 residues. CDR3 region: CAISEPGGTGEEKLFF. The DNA read from the CDR3 is TGTGCCATCAGTGAACCTGGCGGGACAGGGGAAGAAAAA.

A note on this clone: The read ends 3 residues early relative to the CDR3; the germline J gene fills the gap. The V and J genes are TRBV7-8 and TRBJ2-7; D ambiguous. Between the trimmed V and J ends, which lost 4 bases and 4 bases, there was a span of 5 bases. Germline-derived CDR1 and CDR2 are SGHVS and FQNEAQ. The CDR3 runs to 11 residues. CDR3 in amino acids: CASSSNYEQYF. The part of the CDR3 DNA that was read is TGTGCCAGCAGCTCCAATTACGAG. Looking up the rest from reference TRBV7-8 and TRBJ2-7 gives the full variable domain: GAGVSQSPRYKVAKRGQDVALRCDPISGHVSLFWYQQALGQGPEFLTYFQNEAQLDKSGLPSDRFFAERPEGSVSTLKIQRTQQEDSAVYLCASSSNYEQYFGPGTRLTVT.

Comment on this clone: The read ends 3 residues before the CDR3 terminus; that terminus is restored from the germline J gene. The chain links TRBV5-1 to TRBJ2-3; possibly TRBD2 for D (5 bases). The CDR3 has 14 residues. The V and J ends lost 1 base and 3 bases respectively, with 9 bases between them. The V gene's germline CDR1 is SGHRS and CDR2 YFSETQ. The part of the CDR3 DNA that was read is TGCGCCAGCAGCTTGACTACTAGAACAGATACG. Protein sequence: CASSLTTRTDT. The complete CDR3 protein is CASSLTTRTDTQYF.

In the case of this clone: The CDR3 is cut off 3 residues early in the read; its end comes from the germline J gene. The rearrangement links TRBV28 to TRBJ2-1, with 10 bases aligning to TRBD2. V lost 5 bases to trimming and J lost 7 bases; unmatched junction nucleotides: 11. The CDR3 covers 16 residues. CDR1 and CDR2 from the germline V gene are MDHEN and SYDVKM. CDR3 in amino acids: CASSSGLAGVLNEQFF. The CDR3 bases that were read are TGTGCCAGCAGTAGCGGCCTAGCGGGGGTTTTGAATGAG.

As regards this clone: The read terminates 3 residues ahead of where the CDR3 ends, so the germline J gene completes it. V and J are TRBV7-3 and TRBJ1-2, with 8 bases that match TRBD1. V gave up 5 bases and J gave up 7 bases; unmatched junction bases: 6. In germline, CDR1 is SGHTA, CDR2 FQGTGA. This CDR3 is built from 13 residues. The part of the CDR3 DNA that was read is TGTGCCAGCAGCGTCACAGGGGGAAGTGGC. The encoded protein is CASSVTGGSG. The full-length CDR3 reads as CASSVTGGSGYTF.

In the case of this clone: The read ends 3 residues shy of where the CDR3 ends; the end is completed using the germline J gene. This sequence joins TRBV20-1 and TRBJ2-1, with 10 bases matching TRBD2. This CDR3 has 14 amino acids. Unmatched junction bases numbered 4, after V lost 5 bases and J lost 3 bases. The V gene's germline CDR1 is DFQATT and CDR2 SNEGSKA (reference sequence). CDR3 bases read: TGCAGTGCTCCTGTAGCGGGAGGCTACAATGAG. As protein: CSAPVAGGYNE. The entire CDR3 protein reads CSAPVAGGYNEQFF.

Regarding this clone: The read falls 3 residues short of the CDR3 end, and the missing part is taken from the germline J gene. This chain uses TRBV5-4 with TRBJ2-5; D might be TRBD1 (5 bases). Germline V gene sequence: CDR1 SGHNT, CDR2 YYREEE (reference sequence). CDR3 length: 15 residues. With 4 bases removed from V and 2 bases from J, the gap between germline ends came to 15 bases. The part of the CDR3 DNA that was read is TGTGCCAGCAGCGGAAAATGGGCAGGGCAAGAGACC. Translating it yields CASSGKWAGQET. The entire CDR3 is CASSGKWAGQETQYF.

This clone is identified as medium-sized from frequency. The sequence runs out 3 residues before the end of the CDR3; the remainder is reconstructed from the germline J gene. The rearrangement links TRBV9 to TRBJ2-2; TRBD1 matches 11 bases. Losses at the gene ends were 0 bases for V and 0 bases for J; bases not matched to a gene: 4. The CDR3 is 18 amino acids. The germline V gene encodes CDR1 SGDLS and CDR2 YYNGEE. The part of the CDR3 DNA that was read is TGTGCCAGCAGCGTAGTCTCGGGACAGGGGGCGAACACCGGGGAG. Translation: CASSVVSGQGANTGE. The entire CDR3 is CASSVVSGQGANTGELFF. The full variable domain, with the rest looked up from reference TRBV9 and TRBJ2-2, is DSGVTQTPKHLITATGQRVTLRCSPRSGDLSVYWYQQSLDQGLQFLIQYYNGEERAKGNILERFSAQQFPDLHSELNLSSLELGDSALYFCASSVVSGQGANTGELFFGEGSRLTVL.

With regard to this clone: The CDR3 extends 3 residues past the end of the read, so its final part is completed from the germline J gene. The chain uses TRBV19 and TRBJ1-5; D not certain. The length of the CDR3 is 13 residues. V was pared by 5 bases and J by 4 bases, with 9 bases between. CDR1 LNHDA and CDR2 SQIVND come from the germline V gene (reference sequence). This chain's CDR3 is CASSPPQNQPQHF. The DNA read from the CDR3 is TGTGCCAGTAGTCCTCCCCAGAATCAGCCC.

Its frequency marks this clone as medium-sized. The sequenced fragment ends 3 residues before the CDR3 boundary, so the rest is inferred from the germline J gene. The chain links TRBV20-1 to TRBJ1-4; possible D gene TRBD1, 5 bases. Trimming stripped 3 bases from V and 3 bases from J, with 14 bases between. Germline V gene lookup returns CDR1 DFQATT and CDR2 SNEGSKA (reference sequence). The CDR3 consists of 15 residues. CDR3 amino acids: CSASDIDSPNEKLFF. The covered CDR3 bases are TGCAGTGCTAGCGACATCGACAGCCCTAATGAAAAA.

This clone shows up as medium-sized by frequency. The CDR3 goes on 3 residues after the read ends, and that part is filled in from the germline J gene. The V and J genes are TRBV7-3 and TRBJ1-1; 10 nucleotides match TRBD1. The CDR3 sequence is 15 residues long. The V gene end was trimmed by 5 bases and the J gene end by 5 bases; junction bases not matched to a gene: 8. The germline V gene has CDR1 SGHTA and CDR2 FQGTGA. The chain's CDR3 is CASSPGQGVWTEAFF. The CDR3 DNA, read in part, is TGTGCCAGCAGCCCAGGACAGGGGGTATGGACTGAA. The whole variable domain, remainder taken from reference TRBV7-3 and TRBJ1-1, is GAGVSQTPSNKVTEKGKYVELRCDPISGHTALYWYRQSLGQGPEFLIYFQGTGAADDSGLPNDRFFAVRPEGSVSTLKIQRTERGDSAVYLCASSPGQGVWTEAFFGQGTRLTVV.

As for this clone: The CDR3 extends 3 residues past the end of the read, so its final part is completed from the germline J gene. V and J are TRBV5-8 and TRBJ2-7; maybe TRBD2 (6 bases). The CDR3 contains 13 residues. V was shortened by 4 bases and J by 2 bases, with 10 bases between the two germline ends. CDR1 SGHTS and CDR2 YDEGEE come from the germline V gene. CDR3 DNA (partial): TGTGCCAGCAGCCCGACTAGGACCTACGAG. Translated: CASSPTRTYE. The CDR3 in full is CASSPTRTYEQYF.

Its frequency marks this clone as medium-sized. The CDR3 end falls 3 residues outside the read, so it is completed with the germline J gene. V is TRBV7-2 and J is TRBJ2-7, with a possible D match to TRBD1 (7 bases). CDR1 is SGHTA and CDR2 is FQGNSA in the germline V gene. V was pared by 2 bases and J by 6 bases, with 8 bases between. This CDR3 region has 12 residues. The CDR3: CASSLQGGEQYF. The sequenced part of the CDR3 DNA is TGTGCCAGCAGCTTACAGGGGGGCGAG.

Notes on this clone: The read stops 3 residues short of the end of the CDR3; the missing end is completed from the germline J gene. V is TRBV27 and J is TRBJ2-3, with TRBD1 identical over 10 bases. V lost 1 base to trimming and J lost 4 bases; unmatched junction nucleotides: 2. CDR3 size: 15 residues. The germline V gene encodes CDR1 MNHEY and CDR2 SMNVEV (reference sequence). CDR3 loop: CASSLWDRGADTQYF. The sequenced part of the CDR3 DNA is TGTGCCAGCAGTTTATGGGACAGGGGCGCAGATACG.

As concerns this clone: The DNA ends 3 residues before the CDR3 does, and the rest of the CDR3 is filled in from the germline J gene. The chain uses TRBV2 and TRBJ2-3; 10 nucleotides line up with TRBD2. The J segment lost 4 bases and the V segment lost 4 bases, leaving 2 bases of the junction unmatched. From germline, CDR1 is SNHLY and CDR2 FYNNEI. The length of the CDR3 is 14 residues. CDR3 in amino acids: CASSAGLAADTQYF. CDR3 DNA, as far as it was read: TGTGCCAGCAGTGCCGGACTAGCGGCAGATACG.

To note about this clone: The read is 3 residues too short to cover the CDR3 end, so that end is filled in from the germline J gene. The chain joins TRBV19 to TRBJ2-2, with unresolved D. The CDR3 covers 15 residues. The V gene's germline CDR1 is LNHDA and CDR2 SQIVND (reference sequence). The V end lost 1 base, the J end lost 5 bases, and 11 bases lay between the germline ends. The CDR3 protein is CASSIVTLRTGELFF. The sequenced CDR3 bases are TGTGCCAGTAGTATAGTCACTCTCCGAACCGGGGAG.

To note about this clone: The sequenced fragment ends 3 residues before the CDR3 boundary, so the rest is inferred from the germline J gene. The gene calls are TRBV12-3 or TRBV12-4 and TRBJ1-3; 8 bases align to TRBD1. V shed 6 bases, J shed 6 bases, and the junction held 7 bases outside the gene matches. The CDR3 runs to 14 residues. The CDR3 is CASRSTGVKNTIYF. The CDR3 bases that were read are TGTGCCAGCAGGTCGACAGGGGTCAAAAACACC.

About this clone: The read falls 3 residues short of the CDR3 end, and the missing part is taken from the germline J gene. This chain uses TRBV28 with TRBJ2-4, with 11 bases fitting TRBD2. CDR3 length equals 15 residues. The germline CDR1 and CDR2 sequences are MDHEN and SYDVKM. J lost 3 bases, V lost 10 bases, and 8 bases had no gene match. CDR3 bases read: TGTGCCACCCGGGTAGCGGGAGGGAACAAAAACATT. Translating it yields CATRVAGGNKNI. The complete CDR3 protein is CATRVAGGNKNIQYF.

A note on this clone: The read gets to within 3 residues of the CDR3 end, and the germline J gene fills in the rest. This rearrangement joins TRBV19 to TRBJ2-1; 13 bases align to TRBD2. CDR3 length equals 17 residues. CDR1 is LNHDA and CDR2 is SQIVND in the germline V gene (reference sequence). V shed 7 bases and J 1 base; nucleotides not matched to a gene: 7. Here the CDR3 reads CASTAGGLAGSYNEQFF. The sequenced CDR3 bases are TGTGCCAGTACGGCAGGGGGACTAGCGGGATCCTACAATGAG.

This clone counts as medium-sized by frequency. The CDR3 end falls 3 residues outside the read, so it is completed with the germline J gene. The rearrangement joins TRBV10-3 to TRBJ2-3; D perhaps matches TRBD1 (6 bases). The CDR3 has 15 residues. Germline V CDR1 and CDR2: ENHRY, SYGVKD. V lost 3 bases, J lost 3 bases, and 13 bases lay in between. The CDR3 bases that were read are TGTGCCATCAGTGATGTAGGGACAAGGACAGATACG. Its protein is CAISDVGTRTDT. The complete CDR3 reads CAISDVGTRTDTQYF.

Judged by frequency, this clone is large (0.1 to 1%). The read halts 3 residues ahead of the CDR3 end, with the missing end drawn from the germline J gene. This chain joins TRBV20-1 and TRBJ2-3; 10 bases match TRBD2. This CDR3 has 16 amino acids. Losses at the gene ends were 5 bases for V and 6 bases for J; bases not matched to a gene: 14. Germline V gene data show CDR1 as DFQATT and CDR2 as SNEGSKA (reference sequence). The DNA read from the CDR3 is TGCAGTGCTCATGGTTCTAGCGGGAGTGGAGGGGATACG. This gives the protein CSAHGSSGSGGDT. The full CDR3 reads CSAHGSSGSGGDTQYF.

Points on this clone: The CDR3 extends 3 residues past the end of the read, so its final part is completed from the germline J gene. The chain employs TRBV20-1 and TRBJ2-5; TRBD1 matches at 9 bases. The CDR3 is 15 residues long. Germline V gene data show CDR1 as DFQATT and CDR2 as SNEGSKA (reference sequence). The CDR3 here is CNVRDRVFGVETQYF. CDR3 bases read: TGCAATGTCCGGGACAGGGTTTTCGGGGTCGAGACC.

On this clone itself: With the read ending 3 residues before the CDR3 end, the germline J gene is used to fill in that end. The chain employs TRBV19 and TRBJ2-2; 7 nucleotides align to TRBD1. This CDR3 is 16 amino acids long. Germline lookup yields CDR1 LNHDA and CDR2 SQIVND (reference sequence). The V gene end was trimmed by 5 bases and the J gene end by 2 bases; junction bases not matched to a gene: 8. The CDR3 DNA, read in part, is TGTGCCAGTAGTTCTCGGACAGGAACTAACACCGGGGAG. This codes for CASSSRTGTNTGE. In full, the CDR3 reads CASSSRTGTNTGELFF.

Its frequency marks this clone as medium-sized. Relative to the germline gene, one junction end is altered; a read error may explain this. The observed sequence ends 3 residues before the CDR3 terminus, with the missing tail filled in from the germline J gene. The chain uses TRBV29-1 and TRBJ2-1; 11 nucleotides align to TRBD2. CDR1 is SQVTM, CDR2 ANQGSEA, per germline. The CDR3 consists of 15 residues. The CDR3 DNA, read in part, is TGCAGCGTTGACCATAGCGGGAGGGCCTACTATGAG. It codes for CSVDHSGRAYYE. The full CDR3 sequence reads CSVDHSGRAYYEQFF.

This clone ranks as medium-sized in terms of frequency. Read data end 3 residues before the CDR3 end; the end is taken from the germline J gene. The gene calls are TRBV20-1 and TRBJ1-4; 8 positions agree with TRBD1. CDR3 length: 13 residues. Losses at the gene ends were 6 bases for V and 7 bases for J; bases not matched to a gene: 7. Germline values: CDR1 DFQATT, CDR2 SNEGSKA (reference sequence). CDR3 sequence reads: CSAVRDRPEKLFF. Incomplete CDR3 DNA: TGCAGTGCCGTCCGGGACAGGCCTGAAAAA.

On this clone: The read falls 3 residues short of the CDR3 end, and the missing part is taken from the germline J gene. V and J are TRBV11-2 and TRBJ2-7; weak D call: TRBD1 (6 bases). The CDR3 contains 14 residues. Germline V gives CDR1 SGHAT, CDR2 FQNNGV. The V end lost 4 bases, the J end lost 0 bases, and 10 bases lay between the germline ends. The DNA read from the CDR3 is TGTGCCAGCAGCTCACAGGGCAGCTCCTACGAG. Translation: CASSSQGSSYE. The full CDR3 protein is CASSSQGSSYEQYF.

A remark on this clone: The read halts 3 residues ahead of the CDR3 end, with the missing end drawn from the germline J gene. The genes are TRBV6-2 or TRBV6-3 and TRBJ1-2, with a possible D match to TRBD1 (6 bases). In germline, CDR1 is MNHEY, CDR2 SVGEGT. This CDR3 contains 13 residues. V lost 6 bases to trimming and J lost 3 bases, with 11 bases between them. CDR3 loop: CASSDRTYYGYTF. The DNA read from the CDR3 is TGTGCCAGCAGCGACAGGACATACTATGGC.